Reported below is one TCR beta chain. The antigen remains undetermined. The data stem from a study of T cell responses to AZD1222 COVID-19 vaccine. Trimming removed 1 base at V and 3 bases at J, with 4 bases between. CDR3 size: 13 residues. The germline gives CDR1 SEHNR, CDR2 FQNEAQ (reference sequence). TCRdb's copy holds only in-frame clones and misses some; the assay was immunoSEQ multiplex PCR. This sample yields 70,000 to 95,000 clones, of which around 84% are seen a single time; 4.5% to 7% belongs to the top ten. Study-wide results and caveats: Among the donors, most were white British and more were female, and clonal diversity was possibly underestimated. Targets within unmutated variant regions were reportedly found for nearly half of spike-specific TCRs. Increases in Spike-specific TCR breadth and depth were seen after two AZD1222 doses. CD4 TCRs associated with vaccination spanned spike, dominating at 160-218 and 743-854.

The input for sequencing was peripheral blood, taken 28 days after the second AZD1222 dose. This clonotype was sampled from an adult who received the AZD1222 COVID-19 vaccine. The chain carries TRBV7-9 and TRBJ2-1; D not resolved. CDR3 sequence: CASSLGLYNEQFF. The DNA for the CDR3 is TGTGCCAGCAGCTTAGGCCTCTACAATGAGCAGTTCTTC. The entire variable domain, with the rest obtained from reference TRBV7-9 and TRBJ2-1, is as follows: DTGVSQNPRHKITKRGQNVTFRCDPISEHNRLYWYRQTLGQGPEFLTYFQNEAQLEKSRLLSDRFSAERPKGSFSTLEIQRTEQGDSAMYLCASSLGLYNEQFFGPGTRLTVL.